A single sample is the source of the 20 T cell receptor beta chains below, sequenced in a study of blood T cells in healthy people across ages. PCR was performed a second time for about 7 to 11 cycles using a sample-barcoded 5' primer and a J-beta primer mix. MiXCR, applied by TCRdb to the 5' RACE reads, yields one record per CDR3 protein. The sample consists of about 760,000 distinct CDR3 sequences, 56% of them appearing once. The specimen was blood. Every receptor here comes from a man aged 35-49 years in good health.

The CDR3 sequence: CSARGQGVQFF. The DNA of the CDR3 is TGCAGTGCTAGAGGGCAGGGGGTACAGTTCTTC. The J gene is TRBJ2-1, the V gene TRBV20-1; 7 positions agree with TRBD1. V shed 1 base and J 13 bases; nucleotides not matched to a gene: 4. CDR3 length equals 11 residues. Germline loops: CDR1 DFQATT, CDR2 SNEGSKA (reference sequence).

This clonotype was seen a few times. The gene calls are TRBV12-3 or TRBV12-4 and TRBJ2-3; D may be TRBD1 (6 bases). CDR3 size: 14 residues. V shed 6 bases and J shed 5 bases, with 15 bases lying between them. In DNA form, the CDR3 reads TGTGCCAGCAGACGAAGGACAGTAGTAGATACGCAGTATTTT. Translating gives CASRRRTVVDTQYF.

V and J are TRBV13 and TRBJ2-1; no reliable D call. The germline CDR1 and CDR2 sequences are PRHDT and FYEKMQ (reference sequence). V was clipped by 6 bases and J by 0 bases, with 12 bases between them. This CDR3 has 15 amino acids. The CDR3 spells CASRPQTVSYNEQFF. The CDR3, as DNA: TGTGCCAGCAGACCCCAAACCGTCTCCTACAATGAGCAGTTCTTC.

CDR3 bases: TGTGCCAGCAGCTCCAGGGATGGTGCGGGAGCGGGCACAGATACGCAGTATTTT. Residues: CASSSRDGAGAGTDTQYF. The chain recombines TRBV7-2 with TRBJ2-3; 7 bases are a match to TRBD2. This CDR3 comprises 18 residues. J gave up 1 base and V 4 bases, and 14 bases lay outside the gene matches. Germline V gene sequence: CDR1 SGHTA, CDR2 FQGNSA.

In this sample, this clonotype turned up once. The chain couples TRBV12-3 or TRBV12-4 to TRBJ2-7, with TRBD2 as a possible D gene (5 bases). The CDR3 has 13 amino acids. V was cut by 5 bases and J by 1 base, with 9 bases left in between. DNA for the CDR3: TGTGCCAGCAGTGTACTAGAATCCTACGAGCAGTACTTC. Protein sequence: CASSVLESYEQYF.

The chain employs TRBV5-1 and TRBJ1-2; TRBD1 is a possible D gene (6 bases). Trimming cost V 4 bases and J 4 bases, with 17 bases left between them. Germline CDR1 is SGHRS and CDR2 is YFSETQ. This CDR3 comprises 15 residues. CDR3 region: CASSPRGERAYGYTF. CDR3 sequence (DNA): TGCGCCAGCAGCCCGAGGGGGGAACGGGCCTATGGCTACACCTTC.

This clonotype was detected only a few times. The rearrangement links TRBV12-3 or TRBV12-4 to TRBJ2-7; tentatively, D is TRBD1 or TRBD2 (5 bases each). V was cut by 6 bases and J by 4 bases, with 16 bases left in between. The CDR3 runs 14 residues. CDR3 nucleotides: TGTGCCAGCAGCCCGGGGCAGTATCCTTACGAGCAGTACTTC. Translated, it gives CASSPGQYPYEQYF.

The chain has TRBV2 and TRBJ2-5, with D maybe TRBD2 (5 bases). The CDR3 consists of 18 residues. CDR1 and CDR2 (germline): SNHLY, FYNNEI. Trimming shortened V by 4 bases and J by 5 bases, and 26 bases separated the two germline ends. CDR3 DNA: TGTGCCAGCAGTGTTCCACTCCCGCGGGTGGTAGTTATGGAGACCCAGTACTTC. As protein: CASSVPLPRVVVMETQYF.

The chain is built from TRBV4-2 and TRBJ2-5, with TRBD2 matching over 9 bases. The CDR3 covers 18 residues. CDR1 and CDR2 from the germline V gene are LGHNA and YNFKEQ. Trimming took 1 base from V and 11 from J; bases not matched to a gene: 20. The CDR3 loop reads CASSQVLSGLAGHNEQYF. The CDR3 bases are TGTGCCAGCAGCCAAGTACTTTCTGGGCTAGCGGGACACAATGAGCAGTACTTC.

This clonotype is a singleton in its sample. The gene calls are TRBV27 and TRBJ2-3; tentative D call: TRBD1 (6 bases). The ends were cut back, 7 bases at V and 4 bases at J, with 15 bases in the middle. The CDR3 consists of 14 residues. Looked up from germline, CDR1 is MNHEY and CDR2 is SMNVEV (reference sequence). CDR3 sequence (DNA): TGTGCCAGCAATGTCAGGGGAAGGGCAGATACGCAGTATTTT. It translates to CASNVRGRADTQYF.

The V call is TRBV7-8, the J call TRBJ2-5, with D possibly TRBD2 on 6 matching bases. The assigned J gene may be wrong: the sequence end matches TRBJ2-7 better. The germline V gene has CDR1 SGHVS and CDR2 FQNEAQ. This CDR3 spans 14 amino acids. This CDR3 is CASSFAGPSYEQYF. CDR3 DNA sequence: TGTGCCAGCAGCTTTGCGGGGCCTTCCTACGAGCAGTACTTC.

The CDR3 region is CASSFGSQDSPLHF. The CDR3 DNA is TGCGCCAGCAGCTTCGGAAGCCAAGACTCACCCCTCCACTTT. The chain employs TRBV5-1 and TRBJ1-6; D is uncertain. Germline V gene sequence: CDR1 SGHRS, CDR2 YFSETQ. This CDR3 has 14 residues. With 2 bases removed from V and 10 bases from J, the gap between germline ends came to 13 bases.

The chain combines TRBV7-9 with TRBJ2-3, with D possibly TRBD2 on 7 matching bases. Per the germline V gene, CDR1 is SEHNR and CDR2 is FQNEAQ (reference sequence). Trimming shortened V by 0 bases and J by 3 bases, and 22 bases separated the two germline ends. The CDR3 length is 19 residues. CDR3 region: CASSLASGHRGAVTDTQYF. In DNA form, the CDR3 reads TGTGCCAGCAGCTTAGCATCAGGCCACCGGGGGGCCGTAACAGATACGCAGTATTTT.

The chain uses TRBV29-1 and TRBJ2-3; D gene ambiguous. V shed 3 bases and J shed 5 bases, with 6 bases lying between them. The V gene's germline CDR1 is SQVTM and CDR2 ANQGSEA. The CDR3 is made up of 11 amino acids. CDR3 sequence (DNA): TGCAGCGTTGACCCAGTAGATACGCAGTATTTT. Amino acid sequence: CSVDPVDTQYF.

This clonotype was detected only a few times. This chain joins TRBV14 and TRBJ2-1; D gene ambiguous. The CDR3 covers 12 residues. Looked up from germline, CDR1 is SGHDN and CDR2 is FVKESK. V lost 1 base to trimming and J lost 9 bases, with 7 bases between them. CDR3: CASSQVIFEQFF. CDR3 nucleotides: TGTGCCAGCAGCCAAGTTATCTTTGAGCAGTTCTTC.

The rearrangement links TRBV5-6 to TRBJ2-5; maybe TRBD1 (6 bases). This CDR3 region has 15 residues. Per germline, CDR1 SGHDT and CDR2 YYEEEE. V was trimmed by 9 bases and J by 1 base, leaving 19 bases between them. CDR3 protein: CATQGLRNPQETQYF. Written as DNA, the CDR3 is TGTGCCACCCAGGGGCTGAGAAACCCCCAAGAGACCCAGTACTTC.

This clonotype was recorded once. The V and J genes are TRBV5-6 and TRBJ2-3, with 9 bases matching TRBD1. J was trimmed by 3 bases and V by 0 bases; bases with no gene match: 5. The V gene's germline CDR1 is SGHDT and CDR2 YYEEEE. The CDR3 sequence is 16 residues long. CDR3 coding DNA: TGTGCCAGCAGCTTGGACAGGGGGCGTCGGACAGATACGCAGTATTTT. Protein: CASSLDRGRRTDTQYF.

This clonotype has a single count. V and J are TRBV28 and TRBJ1-5; 11 nucleotides line up with TRBD1. J lost 7 bases, V lost 5 bases, and 10 bases had no gene match. Germline assignment: CDR1 MDHEN and CDR2 SYDVKM. The CDR3 extends over 16 amino acids. The DNA for the CDR3 is TGTGCCAGCAGTCAAGGGGACAGGGGGAGGGAACAGCCCCAGCATTTT. It encodes CASSQGDRGREQPQHF.

This clonotype was counted only a few times. The rearrangement uses TRBV7-9 and TRBJ1-2; D unresolved. Germline V gene data show CDR1 as SEHNR and CDR2 as FQNEAQ (reference sequence). The germline V and J ends were trimmed by 1 base and 2 bases, with 11 bases remaining between them. The CDR3 contains 15 residues. The DNA for the CDR3 is TGTGCCAGCAGCTTAGATGGCAGCCCCAACTATGGCTACACCTTC. This gives the protein CASSLDGSPNYGYTF.

The V gene is TRBV4-1, the J gene TRBJ2-1; tentatively, D is TRBD2 (5 bases). V was shortened by 4 bases and J by 4 bases, with 17 bases between the two germline ends. The CDR3 sequence is 16 residues long. Per germline, CDR1 MGHRA and CDR2 YSYEKL. CDR3 loop: CASSLRAELPYNEQFF. The CDR3 coding sequence is TGCGCCAGCAGCCTCCGAGCGGAGCTCCCTTACAATGAGCAGTTCTTC.